The entry below describes one T cell receptor (beta chain). Its antigen remains unidentified. These data belong to a study of vaccination and CD4 T cells after COVID-19. The treatment is: roughly ten-day PBMC culture with coronavirus spike peptide pools or control peptides (ViraFEST assay). The germline CDR1 and CDR2 sequences are DFQATT and SNEGSKA (reference sequence). The CDR3 runs to 14 residues. V lost 8 bases to trimming and J lost 2 bases; unmatched junction nucleotides: 8. Sequencing of cultured CD4+ T cell DNA used the Oncomine TCR Beta short-read assay. TCRdb independently ran MiXCR on the PCR reads; one entry per CDR3 protein. Of approximately 17,000 distinct CDR3 sequences in the sample, approximately 48% were seen once.

The chain uses TRBV20-1 and TRBJ2-3, with 9 bases lining up with TRBD1. The receptor comes from a human donor who had recovered from COVID-19. Sequences were obtained from CD4+ T cells from blood, cultured in vitro. The chain's CDR3 is CSHERTGATDTQYF. In DNA, the CDR3 is TGCAGTCACGAGCGGACAGGGGCCACAGATACGCAGTATTTT.